Following are 21 T cell receptor beta chains from one sample sequenced in a study of post-analysis software for immune sequencing data. Points from the study as a whole: Patients used about five TRBV segments, including TRBV5-6, TRBV5-1 and TRBV20-1, more often than controls.

Carried by the TCR beta cDNA libraries were unique molecular identifiers. In TCRdb, the PCR reads were re-called with MiXCR into one record per CDR3 protein. The sample has about 560,000 distinct CDR3 sequences; roughly two fifths are singletons. Their recognized antigens are unknown. The sequenced sample was blood. These receptors came from a girl aged 10 to 17 with multiple sclerosis.

In this sample, this clonotype turned up a few times. CDR3 in DNA: TGTGCCAGCAGCCAAGGGGGACACCTTCGAGAGACCCAGTACTTC. This gives the protein CASSQGGHLRETQYF. J is TRBJ2-5 and V is TRBV7-2; weak D call: TRBD1 (6 bases). This CDR3 contains 15 residues. V was clipped by 5 bases and J by 4 bases, with 17 bases between them. The germline V gene encodes CDR1 SGHTA and CDR2 FQGNSA.

This clonotype showed up just a few times. This rearrangement joins TRBV3-1 to TRBJ2-1; D is unresolved. This CDR3 is built from 15 residues. CDR1 and CDR2 (germline): LGHDT, YNNKEL (reference sequence). V lost 0 bases and J 1 base, leaving 7 bases between the germline ends. The DNA for the CDR3 is TGTGCCAGCAGCCAAGAGGGTGGTTCCTACAATGAGCAGTTCTTC. This gives the protein CASSQEGGSYNEQFF.

The chain uses TRBV9 and TRBJ2-3; 11 bases map to TRBD1. Germline V gene sequence: CDR1 SGDLS, CDR2 YYNGEE. The CDR3 has 18 residues. Trimming took 3 bases from V and 0 from J; bases not matched to a gene: 9. The CDR3 DNA is TGTGCCAGCAGCGGGGGGACAGGGGGTCGGGATAGCACAGATACGCAGTATTTT. Its protein is CASSGGTGGRDSTDTQYF.

The chain joins TRBV7-6 to TRBJ1-1, with D tentatively TRBD1 (5 bases). In germline, CDR1 is SGHVS, CDR2 FNYEAQ. V was pared by 1 base and J by 4 bases, with 19 bases between. This CDR3 is 17 amino acids long. Here the CDR3 reads CASSLEGSPQGSTEAFF. In nucleotides, the CDR3 is TGTGCCAGCAGCTTAGAAGGCAGCCCTCAGGGATCCACTGAAGCTTTCTTT.

This chain uses TRBV4-2 with TRBJ2-6; 10 bases are shared with TRBD1. V trimming: 4 bases; J trimming: 0 bases; junction bases outside the gene matches: 9. The germline V gene has CDR1 LGHNA and CDR2 YNFKEQ. This CDR3 is built from 19 residues. The CDR3 region has the DNA TGTGCCAGCAGCCGGTGGCGGGGACAGGGGTTCTCTGGGGCCAACGTCCTGACTTTC. Its protein is CASSRWRGQGFSGANVLTF.

The CDR3 loop reads CSARDSGQTQETQYF. In DNA, the CDR3 is TGCAGTGCTAGAGATTCCGGACAGACCCAAGAGACCCAGTACTTC. The genes are TRBV20-1 and TRBJ2-5; the D gene is possibly TRBD1 (6 bases). The CDR3 runs 15 residues. Trimming took 0 bases from V and 1 from J, leaving 12 bases between them. Germline CDR1 is DFQATT and CDR2 is SNEGSKA (reference sequence).

This chain uses TRBV29-1 with TRBJ2-1; D is unclear. The CDR3 spans 10 residues. Germline V gene data show CDR1 as SQVTM and CDR2 as ANQGSEA. The V and J ends lost 3 bases and 9 bases respectively, with 6 bases between them. CDR3 sequence reads: CSVEGIEQFF. CDR3 in DNA: TGCAGCGTTGAGGGGATTGAGCAGTTCTTC.

This clonotype was detected only once. The chain couples TRBV5-1 to TRBJ2-1; 11 nucleotides match TRBD2. The ends lost 0 bases at V and 6 bases at J; junction bases unmatched: 11. The CDR3 covers 18 residues. Germline-derived CDR1 and CDR2 are SGHRS and YFSETQ. This chain's CDR3 is CASSLARALAGGGNEQFF. CDR3 bases: TGCGCCAGCAGCTTGGCCAGGGCGCTAGCGGGAGGAGGCAATGAGCAGTTCTTC.

This clonotype was counted a few times. The chain uses TRBV5-5 and TRBJ2-1, with 7 bases that match TRBD2. V trimming: 4 bases; J trimming: 9 bases; junction bases outside the gene matches: 7. CDR3 length: 13 amino acids. Germline-derived CDR1 and CDR2 are SGHKS and YYEKEE (reference sequence). CDR3 region: CASSLYSGREQFF. CDR3 sequence (DNA): TGTGCCAGCAGCCTTTATAGCGGGCGTGAGCAGTTCTTC.

Note on this clonotype: A read error may produce the germline difference seen at one junction end. The rearrangement uses TRBV7-2 and TRBJ1-2; no reliable D call. This CDR3 has 14 amino acids. Germline CDR1 reads SGHTA; CDR2 reads FQGNSA. The CDR3 sequence: CVSSLDLGLQGYTF. The CDR3 DNA is TGTGTCAGCAGCTTAGATCTGGGCCTTCAGGGCTACACCTTC.

V is TRBV3-1 and J is TRBJ2-1, with 8 bases matching TRBD2. Germline V gives CDR1 LGHDT, CDR2 YNNKEL (reference sequence). CDR3 length equals 18 residues. V lost 0 bases and J lost 9; bases outside the gene matches: 16. The CDR3 DNA follows: TGTGCCAGCAGCCAAGAGTACCCTAGCGGGTCCGTTTATAGTGAGCAGTTCTTC. Translated, it gives CASSQEYPSGSVYSEQFF.

The chain recombines TRBV20-1 with TRBJ2-1; no definite D call. CDR1 and CDR2 from the germline V gene are DFQATT and SNEGSKA (reference sequence). Trimming stripped 3 bases from V and 5 bases from J, with 8 bases between. This CDR3 region has 12 residues. The CDR3 spells CSASRYNNEQFF. The CDR3 DNA reads as TGCAGTGCTAGTCGATACAACAATGAGCAGTTCTTC.

The V call is TRBV28, the J call TRBJ2-7; D is perhaps TRBD1 (6 bases). Trimming shortened V by 6 bases and J by 6 bases, and 9 bases separated the two germline ends. This CDR3 comprises 11 residues. CDR1 is MDHEN and CDR2 is SYDVKM in the germline V gene. In nucleotides, the CDR3 is TGTGCCAGCAGAATACAGGGCGAGCAGTACTTC. It codes for CASRIQGEQYF.

The chain carries TRBV7-9 and TRBJ1-6; 9 bases are a match to TRBD1. Germline-derived CDR1 and CDR2 are SEHNR and FQNEAQ (reference sequence). This CDR3 is 15 amino acids long. V lost 3 bases, J lost 9 bases, and 6 bases stayed unmatched. CDR3 amino acids: CASSFTGGGGSPLHF. CDR3 in DNA: TGTGCCAGCAGCTTCACAGGGGGCGGTGGTTCACCCCTCCACTTT. Filled out from reference TRBV7-9 and TRBJ1-6, the complete variable domain reads DTGVSQNPRHKITKRGQNVTFRCDPISEHNRLYWYRQTLGQGPEFLTYFQNEAQLEKSRLLSDRFSAERPKGSFSTLEIQRTEQGDSAMYLCASSFTGGGGSPLHFGNGTRLTVT.

This clonotype was seen a handful of times. One end of the junction fails to match germline, which may point to a read error. The genes are TRBV4-1 and TRBJ2-5, with 10 bases that match TRBD1. Germline loops: CDR1 MGHRA, CDR2 YSYEKL. This CDR3 region has 17 residues. The chain's CDR3 is CACSRTGTGAPQEAQYF. The CDR3 bases are TGCGCCTGCAGCCGCACCGGGACAGGGGCTCCCCAAGAGGCCCAGTACTTC.

V and J are TRBV20-1 and TRBJ2-5, with a tentative D call TRBD2 (7 bases). CDR3 size: 13 residues. Germline CDR1 DFQATT, CDR2 SNEGSKA (reference sequence). V was trimmed by 6 bases and J by 1 base, leaving 12 bases between them. The DNA for the CDR3 is TGCAGTGCGCGGAGGGGGGGCCAAGAGACCCAGTACTTC. The encoded protein is CSARRGGQETQYF.

This rearrangement joins TRBV5-6 to TRBJ1-4, with D possibly matching TRBD1 (5 bases). CDR3 length: 15 amino acids. Germline assignment: CDR1 SGHDT and CDR2 YYEEEE. The V gene lost 0 bases and the J gene lost 8 bases, with 14 bases spanning the gap. CDR3 protein: CASSLAGQGREKLFF. The CDR3 DNA reads TGTGCCAGCAGCTTGGCGGGCCAGGGCCGGGAAAAACTGTTTTTT. Variable domain in full (rest from reference TRBV5-6 and TRBJ1-4): DAGVTQSPTHLIKTRGQQVTLRCSPKSGHDTVSWYQQALGQGPQFIFQYYEEEERQRGNFPDRFSGHQFPNYSSELNVNALLLGDSALYLCASSLAGQGREKLFFGSGTQLSVL.

V usage is TRBV27 and J usage is TRBJ2-7; D may be TRBD2 (6 bases). Per the germline V gene, CDR1 is MNHEY and CDR2 is SMNVEV (reference sequence). The CDR3 contains 11 residues. V was pared by 8 bases and J by 5 bases, with 10 bases between. The CDR3 DNA sequence: TGTGCCAGCGGAGGGGTGGACGAGCAGTACTTC. Translated: CASGGVDEQYF.

The chain employs TRBV7-9 and TRBJ2-4; 7 positions match TRBD2. The assigned J gene may be wrong: the sequence end matches TRBJ2-7 better. The CDR3 sequence is 15 residues long. Per germline, CDR1 SEHNR and CDR2 FQNEAQ (reference sequence). CDR3 nucleotide sequence: TGTGCCAGCAGCTTAGTGGGCGGGAGCTTGCACGAGCAGTACTTC. Translated, it gives CASSLVGGSLHEQYF.

The chain is built from TRBV10-2 and TRBJ1-1; possible D gene TRBD1, 6 bases. V was clipped by 7 bases and J by 2 bases, with 11 bases between them. The CDR3 length is 13 residues. Per the germline V gene, CDR1 is WSHSY and CDR2 is SAAADI. This CDR3 reads CASNSQGNTEAFF. The CDR3 nucleotides read TGCGCCAGCAACTCACAGGGAAACACTGAAGCTTTCTTT.

Turning to this clonotype: At one end, the junction sequence differs from germline, possibly due to a read error. The V call is TRBV12-3 or TRBV12-4, the J call TRBJ2-3; 8 bases fit TRBD1. This CDR3 is 16 amino acids long. The CDR3 nucleotides are TGTGCCAGCAGTTCCCGACAGGGGTCACGGGCAGATACGGAGTATTTT. Its protein is CASSSRQGSRADTEYF.